The 2 T cell receptor beta chains below come from one sample, sequenced in a study of PD-L1 blockade in urothelial cancer. This table comes from immunoSEQ multiplex PCR, and its TCRdb copy is limited to in-frame clones, with some not included. The repertoire includes about 100,000 clones, 70% to 90% of them detected once, and about 2.6% sits in the top ten. This specimen was PBMCs, taken around atezolizumab (anti-PD-L1) treatment. The receptor set was obtained from a man in his fifties or sixties with urothelial cancer.

J is TRBJ1-6 and V is TRBV5-5; possible D gene TRBD1, 6 bases. The CDR3 runs to 14 residues. Germline V gene lookup returns CDR1 SGHKS and CDR2 YYEKEE (reference sequence). The V end lost 4 bases, the J end lost 10 bases, and 15 bases lay between the germline ends. The CDR3 bases are TGTGCCAGCAGCAGGGACACCTTTGAATCACCCCTCCACTTT. It encodes CASSRDTFESPLHF.

This sequence joins TRBV5-6 and TRBJ1-6; the D gene is possibly TRBD1 (5 bases). V lost 2 bases, J lost 1 base, and 10 bases lay in between. This CDR3 spans 16 amino acids. Germline V gene data show CDR1 as SGHDT and CDR2 as YYEEEE. CDR3: CASSFYGGSYNSPLHF. As DNA, the CDR3 is TGTGCCAGCAGCTTTTACGGGGGGTCCTATAATTCACCCCTCCACTTT.